This T cell receptor beta chain appears in the sequencing data of a study of shared clonotypes between healthy human individuals. The sample holds many counts of this clone. This CDR3 is 16 amino acids long. Germline-derived CDR1 and CDR2 are SGHRS and YFSETQ. The V end lost 4 bases, the J end lost 5 bases, and 19 bases lay between the germline ends. Sequenced by immunoSEQ multiplex PCR; TCRdb stores in-frame clones only, minus some. The sample holds some 490,000 clones, 78% seen once. Sequencing was carried out using PBMCs. The rearrangement links TRBV5-1 to TRBJ2-1; TRBD2 is a possible D gene (6 bases). This TCR was sampled from a woman aged 40-49 years in good health. Some clones in this sample may be carry-over from other donors' samples. CDR3: CASSRNPGLQNNEQFF. CDR3 bases: TGCGCCAGCAGCCGGAACCCGGGACTTCAAAACAATGAGCAGTTCTTC. Drawing the rest from reference TRBV5-1 and TRBJ2-1, the complete variable domain is KAGVTQTPRYLIKTRGQQVTLSCSPISGHRSVSWYQQTPGQGLQFLFEYFSETQRNKGNFPGRFSGRQFSNSRSEMNVSTLELGDSALYLCASSRNPGLQNNEQFFGPGTRLTVL.